This TCR beta chain was recorded in a study of regulatory T cells in long-lasting Graves disease. The CDR3 sequence is 16 residues long. CDR1 and CDR2 from the germline V gene are MDHEN and SYDVKM. V dropped 5 bases and J dropped 0 bases, with 14 bases sitting between them. This clonotype occurred many times. Regarding time point: newly diagnosed GD, antithyroid drugs for less than 3 months. With RNA extracted from PBMCs as input, the TCR library was made. Construction of the TCR beta libraries employed iRepertoire HTBI primers in conjunction with Arm-PCR of CDR3 regions. TCRdb re-called the multiplex PCR reads through MiXCR, storing one row per CDR3 protein. The sample yields 300,000 to 400,000 distinct CDR3 sequences, less than 20% seen once.

The receptor was derived from a female donor with Graves disease. The chain is built from TRBV28 and TRBJ1-5; D is unclear. This sample comprised peripheral blood mononuclear cells (PBMCs), obtained at new diagnosis, from a patient treated with antithyroid drugs. This chain's CDR3 is CASSPSHSYSNQPQHF. CDR3 DNA: TGTGCCAGCAGTCCGTCTCACAGTTATAGCAATCAGCCCCAGCATTTT.